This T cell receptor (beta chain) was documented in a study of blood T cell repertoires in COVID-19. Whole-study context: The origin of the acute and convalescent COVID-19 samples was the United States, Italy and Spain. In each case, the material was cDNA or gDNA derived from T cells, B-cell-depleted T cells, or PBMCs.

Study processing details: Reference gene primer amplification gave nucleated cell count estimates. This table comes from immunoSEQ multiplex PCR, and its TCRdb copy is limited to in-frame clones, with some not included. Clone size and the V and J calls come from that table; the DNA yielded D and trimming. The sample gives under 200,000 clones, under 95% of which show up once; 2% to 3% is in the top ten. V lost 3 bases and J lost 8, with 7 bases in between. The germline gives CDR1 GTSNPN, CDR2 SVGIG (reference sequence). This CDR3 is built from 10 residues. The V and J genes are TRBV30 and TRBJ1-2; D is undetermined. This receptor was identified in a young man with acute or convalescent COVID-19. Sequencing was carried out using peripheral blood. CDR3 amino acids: CAWRTLGYTF. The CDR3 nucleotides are TGTGCCTGGAGGACACTGGGCTACACCTTC.